The rows below give T cell receptor beta chains drawn from one sample of a study of CD8+CD57+ T cells in acquired aplastic anemia. Each CDR3 protein gets one entry after TCRdb re-called the reads with MiXCR. This sample has approximately 160,000 distinct CDR3 sequences, with approximately 43% found just once. The sequencing sample was made of sorted CD4+, CD8+, or CD8+CD57+ T cells (not recorded which) from PBMCs. Receptors originate from a human donor in good health. Each CDR3 is given with its conserved first and last residue.

V gene,CDR3 length,CDR3 protein
TRBV7-2,14,CASSLRVAPDTQYF
TRBV5-1,12,CASSLEADTQYF
TRBV10-3,14,CATQQHEARDGYTF
TRBV29-1,13,CSVTDRDQETQYF
TRBV7-9,14,CASNAPGQSYEQYF
TRBV10-2,13,CASQGADNQPQHF
TRBV5-1,16,CASSQAGQAGTDTQYF
TRBV30,14,CAWSEDRYTGELFF
TRBV2,14,CASSPGTGSLEQYF
TRBV20-1,14,CSATTGEVSYEQYF